A selection of T cell receptor beta chains follows, all from one sample in a study of blood T cells in healthy people across ages. TCRdb fed the 5' RACE reads into MiXCR, producing one record per CDR3 protein. The sample has about 1.4 million distinct CDR3 sequences, roughly 64% seen once; the top ten hold about 6.3%. Sequences were obtained from blood. Receptors were obtained from a man between 18 and 35 years old in good health. CDR3s leave out the opening cysteine and the closing phenylalanine or tryptophan.

j_call	v_call	cdr3_aa
TRBJ1-5	TRBV12-3/TRBV12-4	ASSRGLGNQPQH
TRBJ2-7	TRBV4-2	ASNRTGPYEQY
TRBJ2-1	TRBV28	ASSLFRGRSTYNEQF
NA	TRBV20-1	SGVRRETQY
TRBJ1-5	TRBV24-1	ATSDSTGSNQPQH
TRBJ1-1	TRBV9	ATGLGMNTEAF
TRBJ2-1	TRBV20-1	SADRFGEQF
TRBJ2-1	TRBV10-3	AIHSERGAIYNEQF
TRBJ2-7	TRBV7-6	ASSLYSHNSPGSYEQY
TRBJ2-3	TRBV6-2/TRBV6-3	ASSYSAEGPTDTQY
TRBJ2-1	TRBV7-9	ASRYTRGQPGGEQF
TRBJ2-3	TRBV7-9	ASSSGRGTQY
TRBJ2-1	TRBV7-9	ASSRLPGLAAEQF
TRBJ2-1	TRBV7-9	ASSSYSGRAGNEQF
TRBJ1-6	TRBV27	ASSSNMNAPLH
TRBJ2-3	TRBV4-1	ASSQQIAGGQVDTQY
TRBJ2-3	TRBV20-1	SAGASGGATDTQY
TRBJ1-2	TRBV5-1	ASRPDREIGYT
TRBJ1-5	TRBV3-1	ASSLTRDKYQPQH
TRBJ2-4	TRBV11-2	ASSLGYRTDVKNIQY
TRBJ2-1	TRBV5-1	ASSLAVIAGVGEQF
TRBJ2-1	TRBV11-2	ASSPLAGPNEQF
TRBJ1-5	TRBV30	AWSLGQGHQPQH
TRBJ1-2	TRBV29-1	SVGMEGYT
TRBJ2-2	TRBV12-3/TRBV12-4	ASSANREELF
TRBJ1-5	TRBV15	ATSRDRVGQPQH
TRBJ1-6	TRBV4-2	ASTQMSSCNSPLH
TRBJ2-1	TRBV7-2	ASNGGYSYNEQF
TRBJ2-3	TRBV6-6	ASRTGDATQY
TRBJ1-2	TRBV13	ASSPLAGYGYT
TRBJ2-7	TRBV20-1	SARGRRVIYEQY
TRBJ2-2	TRBV15	ATSSRGTTNTGELF
TRBJ2-7	TRBV2	ASRWGDGSYEQY
TRBJ2-7	TRBV20-1	SARATYEQY
TRBJ1-2	TRBV11-1	ASSLGVSPNYGYT
TRBJ2-7	TRBV27	ASSQGTGPPHEQY
TRBJ2-7	TRBV7-9	ASSFGSNPYEQY
TRBJ2-3	TRBV20-1	SAGARQGWADTQY
NA	TRBV6-2/TRBV6-3	ASSHPVGTGSEQY
TRBJ1-2	TRBV29-1	SVEGGGRGSNIDGYT
TRBJ1-1	TRBV3-1	ASSPGQGGAF
TRBJ2-1	TRBV29-1	SGLEIVDEQF
TRBJ1-1	TRBV15	ATSRDRSGIIYTEAF
TRBJ2-1	TRBV7-2	ASSLVSQNIGSSYNEQF
TRBJ2-1	TRBV5-1	ASSFTSGGAPPYNEQF
TRBJ2-7	TRBV4-3	ASSQDWNPGQTFREQY
TRBJ2-5	TRBV20-1	SAESPETQY
TRBJ2-6	TRBV9	ASNRPGGAGGANVLT
TRBJ2-3	TRBV7-2	ASSVLADAQY
TRBJ1-5	TRBV20-1	SASDRVLNQPQH
TRBJ2-7	TRBV6-1	ASSVLLGQY
TRBJ1-5	TRBV15	ATSRGYLQPQH
TRBJ2-2	TRBV7-9	ASSLAGVLTGELF
TRBJ2-3	TRBV20-1	SARDYLTDTQY
TRBJ2-1	TRBV6-5	ASSRTHGNEQF
TRBJ2-5	TRBV20-1	SAKVWGSKETQY
TRBJ1-6	TRBV6-6	ASSYPTGPQGSPLH
TRBJ2-3	TRBV28	ASSFAGQGPDTQY
TRBJ1-2	TRBV15	ATSRDGRSRYGYT